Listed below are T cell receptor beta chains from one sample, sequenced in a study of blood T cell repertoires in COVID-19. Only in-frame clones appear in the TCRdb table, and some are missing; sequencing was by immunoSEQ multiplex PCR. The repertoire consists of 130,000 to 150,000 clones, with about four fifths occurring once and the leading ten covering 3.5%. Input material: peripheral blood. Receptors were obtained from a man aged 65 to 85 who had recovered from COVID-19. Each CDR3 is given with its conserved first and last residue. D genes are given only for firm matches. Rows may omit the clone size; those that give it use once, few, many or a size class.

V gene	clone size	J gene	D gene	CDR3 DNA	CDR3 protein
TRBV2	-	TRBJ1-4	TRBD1	TGTGCCAGCGGCTCGACAGGGAAGGGTGAAAAACTGTTTTTT	CASGSTGKGEKLFF
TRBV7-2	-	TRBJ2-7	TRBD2	TGTGCCAGCAGCTATACCGGGACTAGCGCGCCCTACGAGCAGTACTTC	CASSYTGTSAPYEQYF
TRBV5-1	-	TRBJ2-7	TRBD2	TGCGCCAGCAGGTATACTAGCGGGGCCTCCTACGAGCAGTACTTC	CASRYTSGASYEQYF
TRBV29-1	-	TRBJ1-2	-	TGCAGCCCCGTAAGGGGATTTGATGGCTACACCTTC	CSPVRGFDGYTF
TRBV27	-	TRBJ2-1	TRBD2	TGTGCCAGCAGTTTATCTAGCGGGAGGGTTAGTTCCTACAATGAGCAGTTCTTC	CASSLSSGRVSSYNEQFF
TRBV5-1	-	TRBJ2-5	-	TGCGCCAGCCTCAGGGAGACCCAGTACTTC	CASLRETQYF
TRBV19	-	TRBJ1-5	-	TGTGCCAGTAGTACGGAACGGACAGCTCAGGGGCCCCAGCATTTT	CASSTERTAQGPQHF
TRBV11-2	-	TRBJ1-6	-	TGTGCCAGCAGCTTAGAGTACTATAATTCACCCCTCCACTTT	CASSLEYYNSPLHF
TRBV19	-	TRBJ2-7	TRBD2	TGTGCCAGTAGTCTCGGACTAGCGGGAGTCTACGAGCAGTACTTC	CASSLGLAGVYEQYF
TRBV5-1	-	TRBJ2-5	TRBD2	TGCGCCAGCAGCCCAAGACTAGCGGGAGTGGTAGAGACCCAGTACTTC	CASSPRLAGVVETQYF
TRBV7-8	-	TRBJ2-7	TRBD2	TGTGCCAGCAGCTCAACCCTGGGGGGACTAACTACCTACGAGCAGTACTTC	CASSSTLGGLTTYEQYF
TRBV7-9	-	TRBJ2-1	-	TGTGCCAGCAGCCCCAGCTCCTACAATGAGCAGTTCTTC	CASSPSSYNEQFF
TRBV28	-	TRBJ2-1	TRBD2	TGTGCCAGCAGAACTAGCGGGAGGAATGAGCAGTTCTTC	CASRTSGRNEQFF
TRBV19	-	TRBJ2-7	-	TGTGCCAGTAGTGACGGGGGTTCCTACGAGCAGTACTTC	CASSDGGSYEQYF
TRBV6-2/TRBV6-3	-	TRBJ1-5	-	TGTGCCAGCAGTTACGACGTACAGTCTAATAGCAATCAGCCCCAGCATTTT	CASSYDVQSNSNQPQHF
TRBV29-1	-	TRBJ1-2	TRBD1	TGCAGCGTATTGACAGGGGTCCTAGGCTACACCTTC	CSVLTGVLGYTF
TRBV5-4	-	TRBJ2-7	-	TGTGCCAGCAGCGCAAGGGGTAGCGGAAACTACGAGCAGTACTTC	CASSARGSGNYEQYF
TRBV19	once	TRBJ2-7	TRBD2	TGTGCCAGTAGTATGGGGAGGACTAGCGGGAGCTCCTACGAGCAGTACTTC	CASSMGRTSGSSYEQYF
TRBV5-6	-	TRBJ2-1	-	TGTGCCAGCAGCTCAGGTTTTTCCTACAATGAGCAGTTCTTC	CASSSGFSYNEQFF
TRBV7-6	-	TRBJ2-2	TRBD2	TGTGCCAGCAGCTGGGGAGGCGGGAGCACCGGGGAGCTGTTTTTT	CASSWGGGSTGELFF
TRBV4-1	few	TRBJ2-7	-	TGCGCCAGCAGCCAACCTTATTCCTACGAGCAGTACTTC	CASSQPYSYEQYF
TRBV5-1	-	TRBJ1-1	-	TGCGCCAGCAGCTCCTCCGGGGGTGTCACTGAAGCTTTCTTT	CASSSSGGVTEAFF
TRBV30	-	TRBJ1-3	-	TGTGCCTGGAGTGTACCCCGGAGCTCCTCTGGAAACACCATATATTTT	CAWSVPRSSSGNTIYF
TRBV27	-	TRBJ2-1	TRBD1	TGTGCCAGCAGTCCCCGGACAGGGGTTGTTTCCTACAATGAGCAGTTCTTC	CASSPRTGVVSYNEQFF